Following are 4 T cell receptor beta chains from one sample sequenced in a study of blood T cell repertoires in COVID-19. The method was immunoSEQ multiplex PCR; TCRdb's version includes in-frame clones alone and lacks a portion of them. The profile shows 150,000 to 200,000 clones, around 90% of them singletons. The specimen was PBMCs or T cells enriched from blood (not recorded which). The origin of the receptors is a woman aged 18 to 35 who had recovered from COVID-19.

The chain has TRBV5-6 and TRBJ2-7; D call uncertain. V was cut by 1 base and J by 2 bases, with 10 bases left in between. The CDR3 has 14 amino acids. Germline values: CDR1 SGHDT, CDR2 YYEEEE. CDR3 sequence reads: CASSLQRRPYEQYF. CDR3 in DNA: TGTGCCAGCAGCTTGCAAAGGAGACCCTACGAGCAGTACTTC.

V and J are TRBV24-1 and TRBJ1-2; D is undetermined. Germline values: CDR1 KGHDR, CDR2 SFDVKD. This CDR3 is built from 13 residues. V shed 2 bases and J shed 6 bases, with 9 bases lying between them. CDR3 nucleotide sequence: TGTGCCACCAGTGATTCTACAGCCCATGGCTACACCTTC. Protein: CATSDSTAHGYTF.

The rearrangement joins TRBV28 to TRBJ2-3; D may be TRBD1 (6 bases). Trimming pared 6 bases from V and 3 bases from J, leaving 28 bases between. Germline V gene sequence: CDR1 MDHEN, CDR2 SYDVKM. This CDR3 has 19 residues. CDR3: CASRRGFLQGAQRTDTQYF. The CDR3 nucleotides read TGTGCCAGCAGAAGGGGGTTCCTCCAGGGTGCCCAACGTACAGATACGCAGTATTTT.

This sequence joins TRBV28 and TRBJ2-5, with D possibly matching TRBD2 (5 bases). CDR1 MDHEN and CDR2 SYDVKM come from the germline V gene. This CDR3 is 11 amino acids long. Deletions cut 8 bases from V and 5 bases from J, with 9 bases between. The chain's CDR3 is CASGEYETQYF. As DNA, the CDR3 is TGTGCCAGCGGGGAGTATGAGACCCAGTACTTC. The full variable domain, its missing parts supplied by reference TRBV28 and TRBJ2-5, is DVKVTQSSRYLVKRTGEKVFLECVQDMDHENMFWYRQDPGLGLRLIYFSYDVKMKEKGDIPEGYSVSREKKERFSLILESASTNQTSMYLCASGEYETQYFGPGTRLLVL.